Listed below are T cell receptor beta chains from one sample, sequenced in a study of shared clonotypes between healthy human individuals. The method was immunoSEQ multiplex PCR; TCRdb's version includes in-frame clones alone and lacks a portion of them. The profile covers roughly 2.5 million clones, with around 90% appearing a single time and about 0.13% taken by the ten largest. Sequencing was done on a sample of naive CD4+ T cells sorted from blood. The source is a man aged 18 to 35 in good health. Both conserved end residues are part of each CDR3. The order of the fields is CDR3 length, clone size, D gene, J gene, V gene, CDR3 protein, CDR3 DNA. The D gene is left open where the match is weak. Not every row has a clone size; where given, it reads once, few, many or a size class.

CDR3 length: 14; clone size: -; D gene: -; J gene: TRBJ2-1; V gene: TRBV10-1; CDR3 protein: CASSPGQRPDEQFF; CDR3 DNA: TGCGCCAGCAGCCCGGGGCAAAGACCCGATGAGCAGTTCTTC
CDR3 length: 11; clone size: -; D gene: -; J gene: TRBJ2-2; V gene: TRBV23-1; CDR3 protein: CASSPQRELFF; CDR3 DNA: TGCGCCAGCAGTCCCCAGCGGGAGCTGTTTTTT
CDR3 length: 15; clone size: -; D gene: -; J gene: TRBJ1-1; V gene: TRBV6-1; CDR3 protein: CASSEPQGGRTEAFF; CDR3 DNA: TGTGCCAGCAGTGAGCCGCAGGGAGGACGCACTGAAGCTTTCTTT
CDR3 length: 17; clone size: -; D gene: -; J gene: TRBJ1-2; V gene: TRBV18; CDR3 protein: CASSPPVGTGTFYGYTF; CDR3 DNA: TGTGCCAGCTCACCACCGGTCGGAACAGGGACCTTCTATGGCTACACCTTC
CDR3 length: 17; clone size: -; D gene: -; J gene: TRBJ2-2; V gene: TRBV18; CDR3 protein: CASSLMTLPANTGELFF; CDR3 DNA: TGTGCCAGCTCACTCATGACCTTACCCGCGAACACCGGGGAGCTGTTTTTT
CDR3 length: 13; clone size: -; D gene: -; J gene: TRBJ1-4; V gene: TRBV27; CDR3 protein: CASGRATNEKLFF; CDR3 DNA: TGTGCCAGCGGACGTGCAACTAATGAAAAACTGTTTTTT
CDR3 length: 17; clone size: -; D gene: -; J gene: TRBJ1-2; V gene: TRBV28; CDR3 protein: CASSNAAQGLGDYGYTF; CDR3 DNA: TGTGCCAGCAGTAATGCGGCACAGGGACTAGGAGACTATGGCTACACCTTC
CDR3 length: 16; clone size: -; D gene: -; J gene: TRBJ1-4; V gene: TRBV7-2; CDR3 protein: CASSPGRATTNEKLFF; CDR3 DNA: TGTGCCAGCAGCCCCGGTCGCGCCACAACTAATGAAAAACTGTTTTTT
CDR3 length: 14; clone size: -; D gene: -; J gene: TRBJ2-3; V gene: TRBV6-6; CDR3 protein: CASSLGTDTDTQYF; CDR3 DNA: TGTGCCAGCAGTTTAGGGACGGACACAGATACGCAGTATTTT
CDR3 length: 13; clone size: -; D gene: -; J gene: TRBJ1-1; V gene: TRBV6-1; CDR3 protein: CASITGIVPEAFF; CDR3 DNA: TGTGCCAGCATTACGGGGATTGTTCCTGAAGCTTTCTTT
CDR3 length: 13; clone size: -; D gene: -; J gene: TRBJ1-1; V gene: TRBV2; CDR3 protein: CASTGDMNTEAFF; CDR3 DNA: TGTGCCAGCACTGGAGATATGAACACTGAAGCTTTCTTT
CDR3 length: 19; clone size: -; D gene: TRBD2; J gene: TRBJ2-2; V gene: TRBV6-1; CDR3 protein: CASSDGHRRGARNTGELFF; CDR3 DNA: TGTGCCAGCAGTGATGGCCATCGGCGGGGGGCCAGGAACACCGGGGAGCTGTTTTTT
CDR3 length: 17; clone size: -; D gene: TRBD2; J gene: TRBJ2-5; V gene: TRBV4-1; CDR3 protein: CASSRNVGLAGVETQYF; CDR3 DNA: TGCGCCAGCAGCCGGAACGTCGGACTAGCGGGAGTAGAGACCCAGTACTTC
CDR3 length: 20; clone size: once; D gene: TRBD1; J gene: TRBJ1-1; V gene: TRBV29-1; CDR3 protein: CSVRLVGDSLFFGKNTEAFF; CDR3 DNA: TGCAGCGTCCGGCTCGTCGGGGACAGCCTCTTCTTTGGGAAGAACACTGAAGCTTTCTTT
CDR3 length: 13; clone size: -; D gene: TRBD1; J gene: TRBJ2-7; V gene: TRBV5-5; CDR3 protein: CASSLGQGDVQYF; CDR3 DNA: TGTGCCAGCAGCTTGGGACAGGGGGACGTGCAGTACTTC
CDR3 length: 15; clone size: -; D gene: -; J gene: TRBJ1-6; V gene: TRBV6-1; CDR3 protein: CASSEYGSYNSPLHF; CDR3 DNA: TGTGCCAGCAGTGAATATGGGTCCTATAATTCACCCCTCCACTTT
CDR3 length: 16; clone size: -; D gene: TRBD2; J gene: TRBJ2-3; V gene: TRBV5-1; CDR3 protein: CASSLVTSGSTDTQYF; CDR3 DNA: TGCGCCAGCAGCTTGGTAACTAGCGGTAGCACAGATACGCAGTATTTT
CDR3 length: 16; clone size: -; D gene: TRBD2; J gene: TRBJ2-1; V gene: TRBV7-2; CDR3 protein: CASSYRGLAGFNEQFF; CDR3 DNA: TGTGCCAGCAGCTACCGAGGACTAGCGGGATTCAATGAGCAGTTCTTC
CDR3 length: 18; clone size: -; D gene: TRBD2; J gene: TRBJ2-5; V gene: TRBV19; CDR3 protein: CASSIRGTSGGPRETQYF; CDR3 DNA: TGTGCCAGTAGTATAAGGGGGACTAGCGGGGGGCCCCGAGAGACCCAGTACTTC
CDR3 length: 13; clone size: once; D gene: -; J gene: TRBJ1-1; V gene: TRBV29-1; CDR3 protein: CSAERGSATEAFF; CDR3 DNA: TGCAGCGCCGAAAGGGGATCGGCCACTGAAGCTTTCTTT
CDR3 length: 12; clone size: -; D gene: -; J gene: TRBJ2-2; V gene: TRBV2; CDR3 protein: CASSSATGELFF; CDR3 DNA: TGTGCCAGCAGTAGCGCCACCGGGGAGCTGTTTTTT
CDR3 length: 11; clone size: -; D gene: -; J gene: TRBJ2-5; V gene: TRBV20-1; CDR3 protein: CSARPVETQYF; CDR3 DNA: TGCAGTGCTAGGCCAGTGGAGACCCAGTACTTC
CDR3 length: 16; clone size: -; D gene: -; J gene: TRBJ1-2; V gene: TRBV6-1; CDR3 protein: CASSEASLTGAYGYTF; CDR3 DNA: TGTGCCAGCAGTGAAGCGAGTCTGACAGGTGCCTATGGCTACACCTTC
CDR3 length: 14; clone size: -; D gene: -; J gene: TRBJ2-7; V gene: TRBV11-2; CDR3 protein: CASSLAGPTYEQYF; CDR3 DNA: TGTGCCAGCAGCTTAGCAGGCCCTACCTACGAGCAGTACTTC
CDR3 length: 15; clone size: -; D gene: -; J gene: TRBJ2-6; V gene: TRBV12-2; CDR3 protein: CASRLGPSGANVLTF; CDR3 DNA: TGTGCAAGTCGCTTAGGGCCCTCTGGGGCCAACGTCCTGACTTTC
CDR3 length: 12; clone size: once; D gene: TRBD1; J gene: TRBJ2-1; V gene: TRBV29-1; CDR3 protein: CSVSRQGGEQFF; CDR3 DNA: TGCAGCGTTTCCAGACAGGGGGGTGAGCAGTTCTTC
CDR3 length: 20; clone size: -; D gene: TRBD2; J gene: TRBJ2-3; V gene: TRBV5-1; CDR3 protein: CASSLWAGTSGRAFPDTQYF; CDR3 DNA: TGCGCCAGCAGCTTGTGGGCAGGAACTAGCGGGAGGGCCTTCCCAGATACGCAGTATTTT
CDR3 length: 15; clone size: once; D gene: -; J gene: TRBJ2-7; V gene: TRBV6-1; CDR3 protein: CASSLTAPGVDEQYF; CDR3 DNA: TGTGCCAGCAGTCTGACAGCCCCAGGCGTGGACGAGCAGTACTTC
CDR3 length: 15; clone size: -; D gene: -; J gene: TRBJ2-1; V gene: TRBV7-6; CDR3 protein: CASSLDSGAYIEQFF; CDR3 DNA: TGTGCCAGCAGCTTAGACTCGGGGGCTTACATAGAGCAGTTCTTC
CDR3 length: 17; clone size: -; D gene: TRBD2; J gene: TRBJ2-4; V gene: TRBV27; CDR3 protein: CASSLGRGLPAKNIQYF; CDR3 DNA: TGTGCCAGCAGTTTAGGGCGGGGGTTACCCGCCAAAAACATTCAGTACTTC
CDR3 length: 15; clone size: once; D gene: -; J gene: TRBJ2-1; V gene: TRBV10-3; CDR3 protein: CATLADRGSYNEQFF; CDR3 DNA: TGTGCCACCTTGGCCGATAGGGGGTCCTACAATGAGCAGTTCTTC
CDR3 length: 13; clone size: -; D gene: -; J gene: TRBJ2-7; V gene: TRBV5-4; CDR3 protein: CASSGGGFDEQYF; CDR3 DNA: TGTGCCAGCAGCGGAGGGGGCTTCGACGAGCAGTACTTC
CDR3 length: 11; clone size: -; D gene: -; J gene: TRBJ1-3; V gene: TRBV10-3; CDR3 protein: CAISDVGTIYF; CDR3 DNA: TGTGCCATCAGTGATGTCGGCACCATATATTTT